The 9 T cell receptor beta chains below were found in one sample sequenced in a study of shared clonotypes between healthy human individuals. The naive CD8 population came from CD45RO-negative cells selected for CCR7, without terminally differentiated effector memory CD45RA+ cells. Libraries were prepared by immunoSEQ multiplex PCR; TCRdb keeps only in-frame clonotypes and omits some of them. The sample yields about 2 million clones, around 96% seen once. The source material was naive CD8+ T cells sorted from blood. The receptors were sampled from a man between 18 and 35 years old in good health.

V and J are TRBV27 and TRBJ2-1; possibly TRBD2 for D (7 bases). Germline-derived CDR1 and CDR2 are MNHEY and SMNVEV (reference sequence). V shed 8 bases and J shed 6 bases, with 17 bases lying between them. CDR3 length equals 14 residues. Here the CDR3 reads CASWGGGPGNEQFF. The DNA for the CDR3 is TGTGCCAGCTGGGGAGGGGGGCCCGGCAATGAGCAGTTCTTC.

On this clone: Other nucleotide sequences in the sample specify the same CDR3. J is TRBJ2-5 and V is TRBV7-2; 7 nucleotides align to TRBD1. The CDR3 runs 14 residues. The germline CDR1 and CDR2 sequences are SGHTA and FQGNSA. V shed 2 bases and J 4 bases; nucleotides not matched to a gene: 4. Here the CDR3 reads CASSLPTGLETQYF. CDR3 DNA: TGTGCCAGCAGCTTACCGACAGGGCTAGAGACCCAGTACTTC. Looking up the rest from reference TRBV7-2 and TRBJ2-5 gives the full variable domain: GAGVSQSPSNKVTEKGKDVELRCDPISGHTALYWYRQSLGQGLEFLIYFQGNSAPDKSGLPSDRFSAERTGGSVSTLTIQRTQQEDSAVYLCASSLPTGLETQYFGPGTRLLVL.

This rearrangement joins TRBV2 to TRBJ2-3; 8 bases fit TRBD2. Looked up from germline, CDR1 is SNHLY and CDR2 is FYNNEI. This CDR3 has 15 residues. V was clipped by 4 bases and J by 3 bases; unmatched bases: 6. In DNA, the CDR3 is TGTGCCAGCAGTGTAGGGACTAGTAGTACAGATACGCAGTATTTT. It specifies CASSVGTSSTDTQYF.

The chain carries TRBV9 and TRBJ2-3; 9 bases are a match to TRBD1. Germline CDR1 and CDR2: SGDLS and YYNGEE. The CDR3 sequence is 19 residues long. J gave up 7 bases and V 3 bases, and 21 bases lay outside the gene matches. The DNA for the CDR3 is TGTGCCAGCAGCGCAGAAAGACAGGGGGTTCCAACGAGGAGGAATACGCAGTATTTT. Translation gives CASSAERQGVPTRRNTQYF.

This clone was seen just once. The chain employs TRBV9 and TRBJ2-6, with TRBD1 matching over 7 bases. The V and J ends lost 4 bases and 8 bases, in that order; junction bases with no gene match: 6. CDR3 size: 14 residues. In germline, CDR1 is SGDLS, CDR2 YYNGEE. Here the CDR3 reads CASSPQGDPNVLTF. The CDR3 nucleotides are TGTGCCAGCAGCCCGCAGGGGGACCCCAACGTCCTGACTTTC.

The rearrangement links TRBV7-6 to TRBJ2-7, with 8 bases lining up with TRBD1. The J segment lost 1 base and the V segment lost 11 bases, leaving 13 bases of the junction unmatched. The CDR3 runs to 15 residues. The germline V gene has CDR1 SGHVS and CDR2 FNYEAQ. CDR3 sequence (DNA): TGTGCCGATAGGCGGGACAGGTCCCTTTCCTACGAGCAGTACTTC. It is translated as CADRRDRSLSYEQYF.

This clone was counted between two and nine times. Other DNA sequences in this specimen translate into the identical CDR3. The chain carries TRBV30 and TRBJ1-1; no reliable D call. Trimming stripped 3 bases from V and 1 base from J, with 3 bases between. Per the germline V gene, CDR1 is GTSNPN and CDR2 is SVGIG (reference sequence). The CDR3 runs to 11 residues. This CDR3 reads CAWRANTEAFF. The DNA for the CDR3 is TGTGCCTGGAGGGCGAACACTGAAGCTTTCTTT. Together with reference TRBV30 and TRBJ1-1, the CDR3 gives the full variable domain: SQTIHQWPATLVQPVGSPLSLECTVEGTSNPNLYWYRQAAGRGLQLLFYSVGIGQISSEVPQNLSASRPQDRQFILSSKKLLLSDSGFYLCAWRANTEAFFGQGTRLTVV.

The V call is TRBV18, the J call TRBJ2-1; TRBD1 might be the D (6 bases). The CDR3 consists of 14 residues. V lost 3 bases and J 7 bases, leaving 13 bases between the germline ends. Germline V gives CDR1 KGHSH, CDR2 LQKENI. The CDR3 loop reads CASSPSPGANEQFF. The DNA of the CDR3 is TGTGCCAGCTCACCGTCGCCAGGGGCAAATGAGCAGTTCTTC.

The CDR3 protein is CASSVGGFGETQYF. In nucleotides, the CDR3 is TGTGCCAGCAGTGTTGGGGGTTTCGGAGAGACCCAGTACTTC. The V call is TRBV28, the J call TRBJ2-5; D may match TRBD1 or TRBD2 (5 bases each). Germline V gene lookup returns CDR1 MDHEN and CDR2 SYDVKM. V gave up 5 bases and J gave up 4 bases, with 14 bases separating them. This CDR3 spans 14 amino acids.